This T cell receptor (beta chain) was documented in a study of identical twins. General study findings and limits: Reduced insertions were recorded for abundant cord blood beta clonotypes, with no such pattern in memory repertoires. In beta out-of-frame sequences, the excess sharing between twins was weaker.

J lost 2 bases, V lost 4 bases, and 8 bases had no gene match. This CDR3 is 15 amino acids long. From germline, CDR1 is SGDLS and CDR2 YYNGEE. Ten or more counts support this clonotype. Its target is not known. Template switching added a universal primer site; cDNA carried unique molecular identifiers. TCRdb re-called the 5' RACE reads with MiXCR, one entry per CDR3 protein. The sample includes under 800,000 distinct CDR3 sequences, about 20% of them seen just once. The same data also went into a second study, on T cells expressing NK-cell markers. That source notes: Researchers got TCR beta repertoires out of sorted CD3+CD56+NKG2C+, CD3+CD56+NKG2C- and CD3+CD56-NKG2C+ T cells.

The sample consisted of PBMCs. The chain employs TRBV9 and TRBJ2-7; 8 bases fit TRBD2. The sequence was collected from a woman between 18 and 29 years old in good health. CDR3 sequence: CASSPPGGGTYEQYF. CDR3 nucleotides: TGTGCCAGCAGCCCTCCCGGGGGGGGAACCTACGAGCAGTACTTC.